The source of this T cell receptor beta chain is a study of shared clonotypes between healthy human individuals. The authors divided CD4+ cells into CD45RA+ naive and CD45RA-negative memory subsets. Method: immunoSEQ multiplex PCR; TCRdb's copy keeps in-frame clones and lacks some. The table shows a few million clones, with around nine tenths occurring only once. The germline gives CDR1 SGHVS, CDR2 FQNEAQ. There are 16 residues in the CDR3. V was shortened by 3 bases and J by 3 bases, with 16 bases between the two germline ends. The V gene is TRBV7-8, the J gene TRBJ2-3; no firm D call. Sequencing was performed on naive CD4+ T cells sorted from blood. As for subset: CD45RA+ positively selected. The TCR originated in a man younger than 35 in good health. CDR3 sequence: CASSLPTRLKTDTQYF. CDR3 nucleotide sequence: TGTGCCAGCAGCTTGCCAACTCGGTTAAAGACAGATACGCAGTATTTT.